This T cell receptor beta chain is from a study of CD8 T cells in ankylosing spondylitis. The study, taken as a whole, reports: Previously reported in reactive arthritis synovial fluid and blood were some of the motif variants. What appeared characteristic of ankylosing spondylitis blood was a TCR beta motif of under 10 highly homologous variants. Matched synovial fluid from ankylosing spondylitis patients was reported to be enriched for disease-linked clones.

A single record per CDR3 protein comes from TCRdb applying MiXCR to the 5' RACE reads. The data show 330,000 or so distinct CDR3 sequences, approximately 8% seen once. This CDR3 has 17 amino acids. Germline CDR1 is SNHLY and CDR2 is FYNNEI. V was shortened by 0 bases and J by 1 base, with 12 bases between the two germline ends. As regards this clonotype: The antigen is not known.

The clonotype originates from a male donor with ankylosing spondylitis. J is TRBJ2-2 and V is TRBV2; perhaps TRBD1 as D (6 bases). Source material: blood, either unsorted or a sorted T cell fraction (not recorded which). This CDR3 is CASSEALGGKNTGELFF. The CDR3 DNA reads TGTGCCAGCAGTGAAGCGCTAGGGGGAAAGAACACCGGGGAGCTGTTTTTT.